Each of the 4 T cell receptor beta chains below was sequenced from the same sample in a study of cytomegalovirus exposure and HLA in healthy donors. PCR primers comprised 60 Vbeta and 13 Jbeta primers. Measured with immunoSEQ multiplex PCR; TCRdb has only the in-frame clones, and not every one. This sample has about 160,000 clones, with 80% found just once. The specimen was PBMCs. Receptor source: a man younger than 40 in good health and CMV-seronegative.

V usage is TRBV5-8 and J usage is TRBJ1-4; no reliable D call. This CDR3 spans 15 amino acids. Per the germline V gene, CDR1 is SGHTS and CDR2 is YDEGEE. The V end lost 3 bases, the J end lost 8 bases, and 17 bases lay between the germline ends. CDR3 sequence reads: CASSSVDRRGEKLFF. The CDR3 nucleotides read TGTGCCAGCAGCTCCGTAGACCGGAGAGGAGAAAAACTGTTTTTT. The full variable domain, completed using reference TRBV5-8 and TRBJ1-4, is EAGVTQSPTHLIKTRGQQATLRCSPISGHTSVYWYQQALGLGLQFLLWYDEGEERNRGNFPPRFSGRQFPNYSSELNVNALELEDSALYLCASSSVDRRGEKLFFGSGTQLSVL.

There are a few counts of this clone. The gene calls are TRBV5-1 and TRBJ2-7, with 9 bases aligning to TRBD1. The CDR3 totals 14 residues. Looked up from germline, CDR1 is SGHRS and CDR2 is YFSETQ. V was pared by 3 bases and J by 4 bases, with 5 bases of the junction left unmatched. In nucleotides, the CDR3 is TGCGCCAGCAGCTCGACAGGGGGGTCGTACGAGCAGTACTTC. It specifies CASSSTGGSYEQYF.

CDR3 region: CSVSGWSHTGELFF. The CDR3 nucleotides are TGCAGCGTCTCCGGGTGGTCCCACACCGGGGAGCTGTTTTTT. The rearrangement links TRBV29-1 to TRBJ2-2; D ambiguous. Per the germline V gene, CDR1 is SQVTM and CDR2 is ANQGSEA. Trimming shortened V by 6 bases and J by 3 bases, and 14 bases separated the two germline ends. CDR3 length: 14 residues.

The chain is built from TRBV7-9 and TRBJ1-2, with D maybe TRBD1 (5 bases). The CDR3 contains 12 residues. Germline V gene sequence: CDR1 SEHNR, CDR2 FQNEAQ (reference sequence). Trimming removed 3 bases at V and 4 bases at J, with 6 bases between. CDR3 nucleotide sequence: TGTGCCAGCAGCTTCGACAGCTATGGCTACACCTTC. Its translation is CASSFDSYGYTF. Full variable domain (outside the CDR3, taken from reference TRBV7-9 and TRBJ1-2): DTGVSQNPRHKITKRGQNVTFRCDPISEHNRLYWYRQTLGQGPEFLTYFQNEAQLEKSRLLSDRFSAERPKGSFSTLEIQRTEQGDSAMYLCASSFDSYGYTFGSGTRLTVV.